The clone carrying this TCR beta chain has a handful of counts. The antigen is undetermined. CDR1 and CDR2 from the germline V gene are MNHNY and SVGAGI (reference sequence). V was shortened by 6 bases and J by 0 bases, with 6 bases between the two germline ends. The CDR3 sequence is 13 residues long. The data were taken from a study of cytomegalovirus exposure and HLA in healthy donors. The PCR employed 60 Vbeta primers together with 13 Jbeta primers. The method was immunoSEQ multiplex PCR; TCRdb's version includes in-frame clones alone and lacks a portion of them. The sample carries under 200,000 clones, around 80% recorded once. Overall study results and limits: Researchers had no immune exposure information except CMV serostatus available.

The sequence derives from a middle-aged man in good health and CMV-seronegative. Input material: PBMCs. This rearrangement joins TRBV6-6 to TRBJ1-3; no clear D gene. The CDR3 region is CASRKLSGNTIYF. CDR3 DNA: TGTGCCAGCAGAAAACTCTCTGGAAACACCATATATTTT.